Following are 13 T cell receptor beta chains from one sample sequenced in a study of monozygotic twins with cystic fibrosis. Some clones are missing from TCRdb's copy, which holds only in-frame ones; the method was immunoSEQ multiplex PCR. Of about 36,000 clones listed, around nine tenths are singletons. The specimen was blood. The receptor set was obtained from a boy younger than 10 with cystic fibrosis.

In DNA, the CDR3 is TGTGCCAGCAGCTTGGTTCAGGGTTCCCCCTATGGCTACACCTTC. Translated, it gives CASSLVQGSPYGYTF. J is TRBJ1-2 and V is TRBV7-9, with D possibly being TRBD1 (5 bases). V was clipped by 3 bases and J by 4 bases, with 15 bases between them. CDR3 length: 15 residues. Germline V gives CDR1 SEHNR, CDR2 FQNEAQ (reference sequence).

The J gene is TRBJ1-5, the V gene TRBV18; D is possibly TRBD1 (5 bases). CDR3 length equals 13 residues. The V end was cut by 2 bases, the J end by 6 bases, with 8 bases between. From germline, CDR1 is KGHSH and CDR2 LQKENI. The CDR3 bases are TGTGCCAGCTCACCAGGGGGGGGTCAGCCCCAGCATTTT. It encodes CASSPGGGQPQHF.

The chain's CDR3 is CASSSLGTPTNYGYTF. The CDR3 DNA sequence: TGTGCCAGCTCATCGCTCGGGACACCTACAAACTATGGCTACACCTTC. V and J are TRBV18 and TRBJ1-2; D may be TRBD1 (6 bases). The CDR3 is 16 residues long. Germline V gives CDR1 KGHSH, CDR2 LQKENI. Deletions cut 5 bases from V and 2 bases from J, with 18 bases between.

The chain links TRBV25-1 to TRBJ2-1, with 8 bases matching TRBD2. The CDR3 has 13 residues. From germline, CDR1 is MGHDK and CDR2 SYGVNS. Trimming took 5 bases from V and 6 from J; bases not matched to a gene: 3. The DNA for the CDR3 is TGTGCCAGCAGTTTTGCGGGGGGCAATGAGCAGTTCTTC. Encoded protein: CASSFAGGNEQFF.

The chain links TRBV5-1 to TRBJ1-1, with 8 bases matching TRBD1. Germline V gene data show CDR1 as SGHRS and CDR2 as YFSETQ. V lost 5 bases and J lost 0; bases outside the gene matches: 6. The CDR3 is 15 amino acids. The CDR3 here is CASRRQGTMNTEAFF. In DNA, the CDR3 is TGCGCCAGCAGACGACAGGGGACTATGAACACTGAAGCTTTCTTT. Full variable domain (remainder filled in from reference TRBV5-1 and TRBJ1-1): KAGVTQTPRYLIKTRGQQVTLSCSPISGHRSVSWYQQTPGQGLQFLFEYFSETQRNKGNFPGRFSGRQFSNSRSEMNVSTLELGDSALYLCASRRQGTMNTEAFFGQGTRLTVV.

The J gene is TRBJ2-5, the V gene TRBV6-1; 7 bases map to TRBD1. The CDR3 length is 13 residues. In germline, CDR1 is MNHNS, CDR2 SASEGT. The trim removed 7 bases at V and 3 bases at J, leaving 5 bases unmatched. CDR3: CASMGTEKETQYF. CDR3 in DNA: TGTGCCAGCATGGGGACAGAAAAAGAGACCCAGTACTTC.

The chain carries TRBV19 and TRBJ2-1; 15 bases align to TRBD2. With V trimmed by 7 bases and J by 9 bases, 7 bases remained unmatched. CDR1 is LNHDA, CDR2 SQIVND, per germline (reference sequence). The CDR3 spans 15 residues. The DNA for the CDR3 is TGTGCCAGTACCGGACTAGCGGGGGGGCTTGGTGAGCAGTTCTTC. Translation gives CASTGLAGGLGEQFF.

This chain joins TRBV16 and TRBJ2-7; D gene ambiguous. CDR1 is KGHSY and CDR2 is FQNENV in the germline V gene. CDR3 length: 12 amino acids. V was pared by 3 bases and J by 0 bases, with 3 bases between. The CDR3 bases are TGTGCCAGCAGCCACAGCTCCTACGAGCAGTACTTC. It codes for CASSHSSYEQYF. The full variable domain, rest sourced from reference TRBV16 and TRBJ2-7, is GEEVAQTPKHLVRGEGQKAKLYCAPIKGHSYVFWYQQVLKNEFKFLISFQNENVFDETGMPKERFSAKCLPNSPCSLEIQATKLEDSAVYFCASSHSSYEQYFGPGTRLTVT.

This chain joins TRBV6-5 and TRBJ1-1, with 12 bases matching TRBD1. This CDR3 has 14 amino acids. J lost 11 bases, V lost 5 bases, and 9 bases had no gene match. CDR1 is MNHEY, CDR2 SVGAGI, per germline. The CDR3 sequence is CASSPTGTGGQAFF. CDR3 DNA sequence: TGTGCCAGCAGTCCCACCGGGACAGGGGGCCAGGCTTTCTTT.

The genes are TRBV27 and TRBJ1-2; 7 bases match TRBD1. The CDR3 is 15 amino acids. V lost 6 bases and J lost 4; bases outside the gene matches: 11. Germline V gives CDR1 MNHEY, CDR2 SMNVEV (reference sequence). As DNA, the CDR3 is TGTGCCAGCAGCCAAACGGCGACAGGGCTCTATGGCTACACCTTC. Protein sequence: CASSQTATGLYGYTF.

The chain has TRBV5-6 and TRBJ1-2, with D possibly TRBD1 on 6 matching bases. V lost 0 bases, J lost 8 bases, and 17 bases lay in between. CDR1 is SGHDT and CDR2 is YYEEEE in the germline V gene. The CDR3 spans 15 residues. The CDR3 loop is CASSLGRPGEGGYTF. The DNA for the CDR3 is TGTGCCAGCAGCTTGGGTCGCCCAGGGGAGGGAGGCTACACCTTC.

The chain links TRBV5-1 to TRBJ2-2, with 9 nucleotides matching TRBD1. Unmatched junction bases numbered 8, after V lost 2 bases and J lost 6 bases. CDR1 SGHRS and CDR2 YFSETQ come from the germline V gene. The CDR3 has 16 residues. In nucleotides, the CDR3 is TGCGCCAGCAGCTTACCCGGGACAGGGTTCCCCGGGGAGCTGTTTTTT. As protein: CASSLPGTGFPGELFF.

The CDR3 spells CASSGQGNYGYTF. In DNA, the CDR3 is TGTGCCAGCAGCGGTCAGGGAAACTATGGCTACACCTTC. The chain employs TRBV11-2 and TRBJ1-2; D might be TRBD1 (5 bases). Germline values: CDR1 SGHAT, CDR2 FQNNGV. CDR3 size: 13 residues. V gave up 5 bases and J gave up 2 bases, with 9 bases separating them. The whole variable domain, filled in from reference TRBV11-2 and TRBJ1-2, reads EAGVAQSPRYKIIEKRQSVAFWCNPISGHATLYWYQQILGQGPKLLIQFQNNGVVDDSQLPKDRFSAERLKGVDSTLKIQPAKLEDSAVYLCASSGQGNYGYTFGSGTRLTVV.